Presented here are 4 T cell receptor beta chains from one specimen sequenced in a study of regulatory T cells in long-lasting Graves disease. This sample's time point: persistent/refractory GD, antithyroid drugs over 5 years with positive TRAb. PBMC-derived RNA was used for the TCR library. Assembly of TCR beta libraries relied on iRepertoire HTBI primers together with Arm-PCR of CDR3 regions. TCRdb reprocessed the multiplex PCR reads via MiXCR and lists one record per CDR3 protein. Of almost 350,000 distinct CDR3 sequences in the sample, around 20% are singletons; the top ten hold 25% to 35%. The sequenced sample was peripheral blood mononuclear cells (PBMCs), obtained when the disease was refractory, from a patient treated with antithyroid drugs. The receptors originated from a female donor with Graves disease.

In its sample, this clonotype was seen many times. The V call is TRBV12-3 or TRBV12-4, the J call TRBJ1-6; possible D gene TRBD1, 5 bases. The CDR3 loop spans 14 amino acids. V lost 8 bases, J lost 8 bases, and 16 bases lay in between. In DNA form, the CDR3 reads TGTGCCAGCTCTCCCCAGCAGGGCGATTCACCCCTCCACTTT. Translated: CASSPQQGDSPLHF.

This clonotype turned up a few times. The chain employs TRBV6-1 and TRBJ1-1; D ambiguous. V lost 6 bases and J lost 0, with 11 bases in between. Germline CDR1 MNHNS, CDR2 SASEGT. The CDR3 spans 14 residues. CDR3 sequence (DNA): TGTGCCAGCAGAATACAGCTTATGAACACTGAAGCTTTCTTT. As protein: CASRIQLMNTEAFF.

Ten or more counts support this clonotype. The V gene is TRBV6-2 or TRBV6-3, the J gene TRBJ1-2; 7 nucleotides line up with TRBD1. The CDR3 covers 17 residues. The germline V gene encodes CDR1 MNHEY and CDR2 SVGEGT. The V and J ends lost 5 bases and 2 bases, in that order; junction bases with no gene match: 14. The CDR3 spells CASSRFIRDRPNYGYTF. CDR3 nucleotide sequence: TGTGCCAGCAGTAGATTTATCCGGGACAGACCAAACTATGGCTACACCTTC.

This clonotype was seen repeatedly, ten times or more. The V call is TRBV6-4, the J call TRBJ2-7, with 11 bases fitting TRBD2. CDR3 size: 15 residues. The trim removed 7 bases at V and 2 bases at J, leaving 7 bases unmatched. Germline values: CDR1 MRHNA, CDR2 SNTAGT. The CDR3 sequence is CASTRLAGRTYEQYF. CDR3 DNA: TGTGCCAGCACCCGACTAGCGGGACGTACCTACGAGCAGTACTTC.